These 10 T cell receptor beta chains came from one sample sequenced in a study of T-cell reconstitution after alpha-beta-depleted transplantation in children. For TCRbeta, the library was prepared with unique molecular identifiers. Each CDR3 protein gets one entry after TCRdb re-called the PCR reads with MiXCR. Of 380,000 or so distinct CDR3 sequences in the sample, about 14% were seen once. This specimen was PBMCs, taken from the stem cell graft. The receptors here all came from a human donor who donated a stem cell graft to a child with Fanconi anemia.

This clonotype came up a few times. V usage is TRBV4-2 and J usage is TRBJ1-4, with a possible D match to TRBD1 (5 bases). The ends were cut back, 3 bases at V and 8 bases at J, with 13 bases in the middle. CDR1 and CDR2 (germline): LGHNA, YNFKEQ. The CDR3 contains 14 residues. The DNA for the CDR3 is TGTGCCAGCAGCCAGGGGGGTTCCGGAGAAAAACTGTTTTTT. Amino acids: CASSQGGSGEKLFF.

In this sample, this clonotype turned up a few times. The chain couples TRBV2 to TRBJ1-2; no clear D gene. V was pared by 4 bases and J by 0 bases, with 6 bases between. The germline gives CDR1 SNHLY, CDR2 FYNNEI. The CDR3 is made up of 13 amino acids. The CDR3 DNA reads as TGTGCCAGCAGTGTCGCGCCTAACTATGGCTACACCTTC. As protein: CASSVAPNYGYTF.

This chain links TRBV18 with TRBJ2-7, with D perhaps TRBD2 (6 bases). The CDR3 extends over 13 amino acids. The germline V gene encodes CDR1 KGHSH and CDR2 LQKENI. The V and J ends lost 6 bases and 6 bases respectively, with 15 bases between them. CDR3 DNA sequence: TGTGCCAGCTCGTCGGGGGTGGGAAGCGAGCAGTACGTC. Translation: CASSSGVGSEQYV.

Points on this clonotype: Just one base apart from a much larger clone, this may be a read error. The DNA for the CDR3 is TGTGCCAGCAGTTACTCGGACAGGGAGGGCGAGCAGTACTTC. This translates into CASSYSDREGEQYF. This chain uses TRBV6-5 with TRBJ2-7, with D perhaps matching TRBD1 (8 bases). Trimming removed 0 bases from V and 6 bases from J, with 12 bases in between. Germline-derived CDR1 and CDR2 are MNHEY and SVGAGI. This CDR3 has 14 amino acids.

The V call is TRBV2, the J call TRBJ2-5; a possible D gene is TRBD2 (6 bases). The ends were cut back, 0 bases at V and 4 bases at J, with 15 bases in the middle. The germline gives CDR1 SNHLY, CDR2 FYNNEI. The CDR3 is 16 residues long. The CDR3 nucleotides read TGTGCCAGCAGTGAAGCAGGGAGGTTATGGGGAGAGACCCAGTACTTC. It is translated as CASSEAGRLWGETQYF.

This clonotype was seen at least ten times. This rearrangement joins TRBV27 to TRBJ2-2; 11 bases fit TRBD1. Germline CDR1 and CDR2: MNHEY and SMNVEV (reference sequence). Trimming took 2 bases from V and 6 from J; bases not matched to a gene: 8. The CDR3 has 17 residues. The CDR3 bases are TGTGCCAGCAGTTTAGGGCCGGACAGGGGGCTTGCCGGGGAGCTGTTTTTT. It codes for CASSLGPDRGLAGELFF.

This clonotype was detected only a few times. The J gene is TRBJ1-1, the V gene TRBV19; possible D gene TRBD1, 5 bases. The V end was cut by 9 bases, the J end by 1 base, with 21 bases between. CDR1 is LNHDA and CDR2 is SQIVND in the germline V gene (reference sequence). This CDR3 has 16 amino acids. The CDR3 bases are TGTGCCAGCCGCCTCCGTAGCGCAGGGAAGAACACTGAAGCTTTCTTT. Its translation: CASRLRSAGKNTEAFF.

This clonotype has ten or more counts. The chain combines TRBV5-1 with TRBJ2-3; tentative D call: TRBD1 (6 bases). CDR1 is SGHRS and CDR2 is YFSETQ in the germline V gene. The CDR3 consists of 14 residues. V was shortened by 3 bases and J by 2 bases, with 10 bases between the two germline ends. CDR3 sequence reads: CASSSGQPTDTQYF. Here the CDR3 DNA reads TGCGCCAGCAGCTCCGGACAGCCCACAGATACGCAGTATTTT.

The genes are TRBV12-3 or TRBV12-4 and TRBJ1-2; 7 bases match TRBD1. This CDR3 is built from 12 residues. The ends lost 3 bases at V and 7 bases at J; junction bases unmatched: 2. DNA for the CDR3: TGTGCCAGCAGTTTGGGGACAGCTGGCTACACCTTC. As protein: CASSLGTAGYTF.

CDR3 nucleotides: TGTGCCAGTAGTATCAGCAGACACACTGAAGCTTTCTTT. It codes for CASSISRHTEAFF. The chain is built from TRBV19 and TRBJ1-1; the D is unclear. Trimming removed 3 bases at V and 3 bases at J, with 8 bases between. Germline CDR1 reads LNHDA; CDR2 reads SQIVND (reference sequence). This CDR3 is 13 amino acids long. Variable domain in full (rest from reference TRBV19 and TRBJ1-1): DGGITQSPKYLFRKEGQNVTLSCEQNLNHDAMYWYRQDPGQGLRLIYYSQIVNDFQKGDIAEGYSVSREKKESFPLTVTSAQKNPTAFYLCASSISRHTEAFFGQGTRLTVV.